These T cell receptor beta chains were read from a single sample in a study of shared clonotypes between healthy human individuals. The table came from immunoSEQ multiplex PCR; TCRdb's copy has only in-frame clones and leaves some out. The top ten clones hold over 1.3% of a sample with approximately 980,000 clones, 76% of them seen once. What was sequenced was memory CD4+ T cells sorted from blood. The receptor source for this set is a man aged 18 to 30 in good health. Each CDR3 is given with its conserved first and last residue. Fields, in order: D gene, clone size, V gene, J gene, CDR3 protein, CDR3 DNA. D genes are given only for firm matches. Size is stated for part of the rows, as once, few or many counts, or as a class when the clone is expanded.

d_gene: .; abundance: .; v_gene: TRBV10-1; j_gene: TRBJ2-2; CDR3aa: CASSPGTANTGELFF; CDR3nt: TGCGCCAGCAGTCCCGGGACTGCGAACACCGGGGAGCTGTTTTTT
d_gene: TRBD1; abundance: .; v_gene: TRBV25-1; j_gene: TRBJ2-7; CDR3aa: CASSAPGTGRYEQYF; CDR3nt: TGTGCCAGCAGTGCCCCCGGGACAGGGCGTTACGAGCAGTACTTC
d_gene: .; abundance: .; v_gene: TRBV10-3; j_gene: TRBJ1-3; CDR3aa: CAISDGDTTYF; CDR3nt: TGTGCCATCAGTGACGGGGACACCACATATTTT
d_gene: .; abundance: many; v_gene: TRBV11-2; j_gene: TRBJ2-1; CDR3aa: CASSLDGGPGGSSYEQFF; CDR3nt: TGTGCCAGCAGCTTAGATGGGGGGCCCGGCGGGAGTTCTTACGAGCAGTTCTTC
d_gene: .; abundance: .; v_gene: TRBV7-9; j_gene: TRBJ2-2; CDR3aa: CASRRRNTGELFF; CDR3nt: TGTGCCAGCAGACGCAGGAACACCGGGGAGCTGTTTTTT
d_gene: TRBD1; abundance: .; v_gene: TRBV6-1; j_gene: TRBJ1-3; CDR3aa: CASSPGQGRDTIYF; CDR3nt: TGTGCCAGCAGTCCAGGACAGGGAAGAGACACCATATATTTT
d_gene: .; abundance: few; v_gene: TRBV27; j_gene: TRBJ1-5; CDR3aa: CASRSTHSTGNQPQHF; CDR3nt: TGTGCCAGCAGATCCACCCACAGTACGGGCAATCAGCCCCAGCATTTT
d_gene: .; abundance: .; v_gene: TRBV18; j_gene: TRBJ2-6; CDR3aa: CASSPPGPNSGANVLTF; CDR3nt: TGTGCCAGCTCACCACCGGGTCCCAACTCTGGGGCCAACGTCCTGACTTTC
d_gene: .; abundance: .; v_gene: TRBV6-6; j_gene: TRBJ1-5; CDR3aa: CASTRAGLGQPQHF; CDR3nt: TGTGCCAGCACCAGAGCAGGGCTGGGTCAGCCCCAGCATTTT
d_gene: .; abundance: .; v_gene: TRBV2; j_gene: TRBJ1-1; CDR3aa: CASSVGENTEAFF; CDR3nt: TGTGCCAGCAGTGTCGGAGAGAACACTGAAGCTTTCTTT
d_gene: .; abundance: .; v_gene: TRBV29-1; j_gene: TRBJ2-2; CDR3aa: CSVAGTLTGELFF; CDR3nt: TGCAGCGTCGCCGGGACACTTACCGGGGAGCTGTTTTTT
d_gene: .; abundance: .; v_gene: TRBV18; j_gene: TRBJ2-3; CDR3aa: CASSALQGRADTQYF; CDR3nt: TGTGCCAGCTCAGCCTTACAGGGGAGGGCAGATACGCAGTATTTT
d_gene: .; abundance: .; v_gene: TRBV11-2; j_gene: TRBJ2-7; CDR3aa: CASSLAGTSYEQYF; CDR3nt: TGTGCCAGCAGCTTGGCGGGAACCTCCTACGAGCAGTACTTC
d_gene: .; abundance: .; v_gene: TRBV5-1; j_gene: TRBJ2-5; CDR3aa: CASSSLQETQYF; CDR3nt: TGCGCCAGCAGCTCCCTACAAGAGACCCAGTACTTC
d_gene: .; abundance: .; v_gene: TRBV7-9; j_gene: TRBJ2-7; CDR3aa: CASSLIKAGSSYEQYF; CDR3nt: TGTGCCAGCAGCTTAATTAAGGCAGGGAGCTCCTACGAGCAGTACTTC
d_gene: TRBD1; abundance: .; v_gene: TRBV29-1; j_gene: TRBJ1-1; CDR3aa: CSAYRGLTEAFF; CDR3nt: TGCAGCGCCTACAGGGGTCTTACTGAAGCTTTCTTT
d_gene: TRBD1; abundance: .; v_gene: TRBV6-6; j_gene: TRBJ1-2; CDR3aa: CASRRGQGDGYTF; CDR3nt: TGTGCCAGCAGACGCGGACAGGGCGATGGCTACACCTTC
d_gene: TRBD2; abundance: .; v_gene: TRBV4-1; j_gene: TRBJ2-1; CDR3aa: CASSQDGLASHNEQFF; CDR3nt: TGCGCCAGCAGCCAAGATGGACTAGCTTCCCACAATGAGCAGTTCTTC
d_gene: TRBD2; abundance: few; v_gene: TRBV25-1; j_gene: TRBJ2-5; CDR3aa: CASSEGKRGGRAGETQYF; CDR3nt: TGTGCCAGCAGTGAAGGGAAGCGGGGGGGCCGGGCAGGCGAGACCCAGTACTTC
d_gene: .; abundance: .; v_gene: TRBV7-7; j_gene: TRBJ2-1; CDR3aa: CASSIKGGANNEQFF; CDR3nt: TGTGCTAGCAGCATTAAGGGGGGGGCTAACAATGAGCAGTTCTTC